This is a list of T cell receptor beta chains from one sample in a study of monozygotic twins with inflammatory bowel disease. With the 5' RACE reads reprocessed, TCRdb shows one record per CDR3 protein and no DNA. The ten most abundant clones cover roughly 5.2% of a sample with just over 300,000 distinct CDR3 sequences. What was sequenced was blood. The receptors originated from a human donor with ulcerative colitis or Crohn's disease, or a healthy co-twin of an affected twin (not recorded which). Each CDR3 is given with its conserved first and last residue.

>TRBJ1-2|TRBV30
CAWISAYGYTF
>TRBJ2-5|TRBV6-1
CASSEVSGVRETQYF
>TRBJ1-1|TRBV12-3/TRBV12-4
CASSLALSVGTEAFF
>TRBJ2-1|TRBV4-3
CASSQAAGGKYNEQFF
>TRBJ2-3|TRBV5-1
CASSSFDSSTDTQYF
>TRBJ2-2|TRBV11-1
CASSPIQGQGAGYTGELFF
>TRBJ2-7|TRBV7-2
CASSFQGAGEQYF
>TRBJ2-1|TRBV10-3
CAISDSNNEQFF
>TRBJ2-5|TRBV2
CAIVSGQGPSYF
>TRBJ2-1|TRBV11-2
CASSSSTSGSSYNEQFF
>TRBJ1-1|TRBV6-2/TRBV6-3
CASSYDRGDEAFF
>TRBJ2-7|TRBV6-2/TRBV6-3
CASSYSTEQYF
>TRBJ1-6|TRBV7-2
CASSPQEWTNSPLHF